The present entry profiles one TCR beta chain with its context. These data are taken from a study of control samples from healthy donors and cancer patients. The method was immunoSEQ multiplex PCR; TCRdb's version includes in-frame clones alone and lacks a portion of them. The sample shows tens of thousands of clones, roughly 84% of them seen only once. The source material was PBMCs. This clonotype was sampled from a woman between 45 and 65 years old with lung cancer.

The CDR3 region is CASSELGRTGELFF. CDR3 in DNA: TGTGCCAGCAGTGAGCTGGGGCGGACCGGGGAGCTGTTTTTT. The chain couples TRBV6-1 to TRBJ2-2; D is possibly TRBD1 (5 bases). V lost 3 bases and J 5 bases, leaving 10 bases between the germline ends. The CDR3 is made up of 14 amino acids. Per germline, CDR1 MNHNS and CDR2 SASEGT.